These T cell receptor beta chains were read from a single sample in a study of blood T cell repertoires in COVID-19. Repertoires were generated with immunoSEQ multiplex PCR, while TCRdb's copy carries only in-frame clones and drops some. The table lists more than 85,000 clones, over 75% of them singletons. Specimen: peripheral blood. The source of these receptors is a woman in her forties or fifties with acute or convalescent COVID-19. The CDR3 runs from the conserved cysteine through the conserved F or W. Each record gives: clone size, J gene, D gene, V gene, CDR3 protein, CDR3 DNA. A D gene is named only where the DNA matches it firmly. Where a row states a size, it is once, few, many or the class of an expanded clone; other rows omit it.

clone size: -
J gene: TRBJ1-4
D gene: -
V gene: TRBV4-1
CDR3 protein: CASSQVTAATTNEKLFF
CDR3 DNA: TGCGCCAGCAGCCAAGTTACGGCGGCAACAACTAATGAAAAACTGTTTTTT

clone size: -
J gene: TRBJ1-2
D gene: TRBD1
V gene: TRBV7-2
CDR3 protein: CASSYKTGDGYTF
CDR3 DNA: TGTGCCAGCAGCTATAAGACAGGGGACGGCTACACCTTC

clone size: -
J gene: TRBJ2-1
D gene: -
V gene: TRBV28
CDR3 protein: CASRTPGSYNEQFF
CDR3 DNA: TGTGCCAGCAGAACCCCGGGATCCTACAATGAGCAGTTCTTC

clone size: -
J gene: TRBJ2-7
D gene: -
V gene: TRBV5-1
CDR3 protein: CASGLQGYEQYF
CDR3 DNA: TGCGCCAGCGGATTACAGGGCTACGAGCAGTACTTC

clone size: -
J gene: TRBJ1-1
D gene: -
V gene: TRBV14
CDR3 protein: CASSLYPNTEAFF
CDR3 DNA: TGTGCCAGCAGCCTCTATCCAAACACTGAAGCTTTCTTT

clone size: -
J gene: TRBJ1-5
D gene: -
V gene: TRBV27
CDR3 protein: CASSPTSLQANQPQHF
CDR3 DNA: TGTGCCAGCAGCCCAACATCACTGCAGGCCAATCAGCCCCAGCATTTT

clone size: -
J gene: TRBJ2-3
D gene: -
V gene: TRBV5-1
CDR3 protein: CASSRGNGFGDTQYF
CDR3 DNA: TGCGCCAGCAGTCGAGGTAACGGCTTTGGGGATACGCAGTATTTT

clone size: -
J gene: TRBJ2-3
D gene: -
V gene: TRBV5-3
CDR3 protein: CARSPPLLTGNTDTQYF
CDR3 DNA: TGTGCCAGAAGCCCTCCTTTATTGACAGGCAACACAGATACGCAGTATTTT

clone size: -
J gene: TRBJ1-2
D gene: -
V gene: TRBV19
CDR3 protein: CAPAGTAVRF
CDR3 DNA: TGTGCCCCCGCGGGAACCGCGGTTCGTTTC

clone size: -
J gene: TRBJ2-7
D gene: -
V gene: TRBV19
CDR3 protein: CASSIAGEQYF
CDR3 DNA: TGTGCCAGTAGTATCGCGGGCGAGCAGTACTTC

clone size: once
J gene: TRBJ2-2
D gene: TRBD1
V gene: TRBV9
CDR3 protein: CASSSRTGDNTGELFF
CDR3 DNA: TGTGCCAGCAGCTCCCGGACAGGGGACAACACCGGGGAGCTGTTTTTT

clone size: -
J gene: TRBJ1-3
D gene: -
V gene: TRBV5-1
CDR3 protein: CASSLEGSGNTIYF
CDR3 DNA: TGCGCCAGCAGCTTGGAGGGGTCTGGAAACACCATATATTTT

clone size: -
J gene: TRBJ1-5
D gene: TRBD1
V gene: TRBV19
CDR3 protein: CASSRGGLGNQPQHF
CDR3 DNA: TGTGCCAGTTCTCGAGGGGGCCTTGGCAATCAGCCCCAGCATTTT

clone size: -
J gene: TRBJ1-1
D gene: -
V gene: TRBV27
CDR3 protein: CASTGGTEAFF
CDR3 DNA: TGTGCCAGCACGGGGGGCACTGAAGCTTTCTTT

clone size: -
J gene: TRBJ1-6
D gene: TRBD1
V gene: TRBV2
CDR3 protein: CASSRDRLSPLHF
CDR3 DNA: TGTGCCAGCAGCCGGGACAGACTTTCACCCCTCCACTTT

clone size: -
J gene: TRBJ2-1
D gene: -
V gene: TRBV19
CDR3 protein: CASSIKSDSSYNEQFF
CDR3 DNA: TGTGCCAGTAGTATCAAGAGCGATAGCTCCTACAATGAGCAGTTCTTC

clone size: -
J gene: TRBJ1-1
D gene: TRBD1
V gene: TRBV27
CDR3 protein: CASSRGQGFTEAFF
CDR3 DNA: TGTGCCAGCAGCCGTGGACAGGGGTTCACTGAAGCTTTCTTT

clone size: -
J gene: TRBJ1-2
D gene: -
V gene: TRBV14
CDR3 protein: CASSQVEGWNYGYTF
CDR3 DNA: TGTGCCAGCAGCCAAGTAGAGGGTTGGAACTATGGCTACACCTTC

clone size: once
J gene: TRBJ2-1
D gene: TRBD2
V gene: TRBV19
CDR3 protein: CASRIGTSGAHEQFF
CDR3 DNA: TGTGCCAGTAGAATCGGGACTAGCGGGGCCCATGAGCAGTTCTTC

clone size: -
J gene: TRBJ1-6
D gene: TRBD1
V gene: TRBV30
CDR3 protein: CAGEGQYNSPLHF
CDR3 DNA: TGTGCCGGCGAGGGACAGTATAATTCACCCCTCCACTTT

clone size: -
J gene: TRBJ1-1
D gene: -
V gene: TRBV19
CDR3 protein: CASFGNTEAFF
CDR3 DNA: TGTGCCAGTTTCGGGAACACTGAAGCTTTCTTT

clone size: few
J gene: TRBJ2-1
D gene: -
V gene: TRBV12-3/TRBV12-4
CDR3 protein: CATTRYNEQFF
CDR3 DNA: TGTGCCACCACTCGTTACAATGAGCAGTTCTTC

clone size: -
J gene: TRBJ2-1
D gene: -
V gene: TRBV4-2
CDR3 protein: CASSQDGIAPEQFF
CDR3 DNA: TGTGCCAGCAGCCAAGATGGAATAGCACCTGAGCAGTTCTTC

clone size: -
J gene: TRBJ1-2
D gene: -
V gene: TRBV19
CDR3 protein: CASSLRTGRYGYTF
CDR3 DNA: TGTGCCAGTAGTCTTCGAACAGGCAGATATGGCTACACCTTC

clone size: -
J gene: TRBJ2-3
D gene: -
V gene: TRBV6-5
CDR3 protein: CASSSGRFTDTQYF
CDR3 DNA: TGTGCCAGCAGTTCGGGGAGGTTCACAGATACGCAGTATTTT

clone size: -
J gene: TRBJ2-3
D gene: -
V gene: TRBV9
CDR3 protein: CASSVATDTQYF
CDR3 DNA: TGTGCCAGCAGCGTAGCTACAGATACGCAGTATTTT

clone size: -
J gene: TRBJ1-5
D gene: -
V gene: TRBV9
CDR3 protein: CASSVGHSSNQPQHF
CDR3 DNA: TGTGCCAGCAGCGTCGGACACTCTAGCAATCAGCCCCAGCATTTT

clone size: -
J gene: TRBJ1-5
D gene: -
V gene: TRBV4-2
CDR3 protein: CASSQDQGQPQHF
CDR3 DNA: TGTGCCAGCAGCCAAGATCAGGGTCAGCCCCAGCATTTT

clone size: -
J gene: TRBJ1-5
D gene: -
V gene: TRBV19
CDR3 protein: CASSGRQINQPQHF
CDR3 DNA: TGTGCCAGTAGTGGGCGACAGATCAATCAGCCCCAGCATTTT

clone size: -
J gene: TRBJ1-5
D gene: -
V gene: TRBV24-1
CDR3 protein: CATGTGFNQPQHF
CDR3 DNA: TGTGCCACCGGAACAGGCTTCAATCAGCCCCAGCATTTT